Listed here are 10 T cell receptor beta chains from one sample, sequenced in a study of chemoradiotherapy in HPV16-positive cancers. Only in-frame clones appear in the TCRdb table, and some are missing; sequencing was by immunoSEQ multiplex PCR. This sample carries over 30,000 clones, roughly 75% of them seen once, and the ten largest clones take 3% to 4%. The sequencing used blood, collected from a patient who underwent chemoradiotherapy. These receptors were collected from a human donor with HPV-associated anogenital cancer.

V usage is TRBV6-5 and J usage is TRBJ1-6; D is possibly TRBD1 (5 bases). The germline V gene has CDR1 MNHEY and CDR2 SVGAGI. V lost 6 bases and J 3 bases, leaving 9 bases between the germline ends. The CDR3 contains 14 residues. CDR3 nucleotides: TGTGCCAGCAGGGTCACAGGCTATAATTCACCCCTCCACTTT. Protein sequence: CASRVTGYNSPLHF.

CDR3 sequence (DNA): TGTGCCAGCAGTCAAACCGTCGGCGAGCAGTACTTC. Translation: CASSQTVGEQYF. The V and J genes are TRBV7-6 and TRBJ2-7; D gene unclear. The length of the CDR3 is 12 residues. The germline V gene has CDR1 SGHVS and CDR2 FNYEAQ. V lost 6 bases to trimming and J lost 6 bases, with 12 bases between them.

The chain couples TRBV5-6 to TRBJ2-7; D is unresolved. Germline CDR1 is SGHDT and CDR2 is YYEEEE. V was shortened by 2 bases and J by 3 bases, with 6 bases between the two germline ends. The CDR3 has 12 residues. For the CDR3, the DNA is TGTGCCAGCAGCTTAGAGGACTACGAGCAGTACTTC. Translating it yields CASSLEDYEQYF.

This clone turned up a few times. V gene TRBV7-2 combines with J gene TRBJ1-5; D unresolved. This CDR3 comprises 15 residues. CDR1 and CDR2 from the germline V gene are SGHTA and FQGNSA. V was clipped by 5 bases and J by 3 bases, with 14 bases between them. The CDR3 DNA is TGTGCCAGCAGCACGAGAAGAGACCACAATCAGCCCCAGCATTTT. It codes for CASSTRRDHNQPQHF. Based on the CDR3 plus reference TRBV7-2 and TRBJ1-5, the full variable domain is GAGVSQSPSNKVTEKGKDVELRCDPISGHTALYWYRQSLGQGLEFLIYFQGNSAPDKSGLPSDRFSAERTGGSVSTLTIQRTQQEDSAVYLCASSTRRDHNQPQHFGDGTRLSIL.

The chain has TRBV7-9 and TRBJ2-5, with 10 bases aligning to TRBD2. Germline V gene sequence: CDR1 SEHNR, CDR2 FQNEAQ (reference sequence). This CDR3 contains 15 residues. Trimming removed 5 bases from V and 2 bases from J; junction bases left unmatched: 5. Here the CDR3 DNA reads TGTGCCAGCAGCCAGAAGCGGGGGGGACAAGAGACCCAGTACTTC. It encodes CASSQKRGGQETQYF.

The genes are TRBV7-2 and TRBJ2-2; no firm D call. The CDR3 is 14 residues long. Germline V gene sequence: CDR1 SGHTA, CDR2 FQGNSA. V lost 1 base and J 6 bases, leaving 9 bases between the germline ends. CDR3 protein: CASSLGGGPGELFF. CDR3 nucleotides: TGTGCCAGCAGCTTAGGAGGTGGGCCCGGGGAGCTGTTTTTT. The variable domain in full, completed from reference TRBV7-2 and TRBJ2-2, reads GAGVSQSPSNKVTEKGKDVELRCDPISGHTALYWYRQSLGQGLEFLIYFQGNSAPDKSGLPSDRFSAERTGGSVSTLTIQRTQQEDSAVYLCASSLGGGPGELFFGEGSRLTVL.

The CDR3 DNA is TGCAGCGTTGCCCTGGGGGGACACCCTAATGAAAAACTGTTTTTT. Amino acids: CSVALGGHPNEKLFF. This rearrangement joins TRBV29-1 to TRBJ1-4, with D possibly TRBD1 on 6 matching bases. This CDR3 comprises 15 residues. Trimming took 4 bases from V and 3 from J, leaving 15 bases between them. Germline V gene lookup returns CDR1 SQVTM and CDR2 ANQGSEA.

The DNA for the CDR3 is TGTGCCAGCAGTCAACTATCAGGGGCAGATACGCAGTATTTT. Its translation is CASSQLSGADTQYF. The V call is TRBV6-5, the J call TRBJ2-3; D is perhaps TRBD1 (6 bases). The CDR3 totals 14 residues. CDR1 and CDR2 (germline): MNHEY, SVGAGI. The V gene lost 5 bases and the J gene lost 4 bases, with 13 bases spanning the gap.

The chain recombines TRBV7-9 with TRBJ2-7, with 8 bases lining up with TRBD2. Germline V gives CDR1 SEHNR, CDR2 FQNEAQ (reference sequence). Unmatched junction bases numbered 4, after V lost 4 bases and J lost 5 bases. This CDR3 is 13 amino acids long. The CDR3 protein is CASSSGLEDEQYF. In DNA, the CDR3 is TGTGCCAGCAGCTCGGGACTAGAGGACGAGCAGTACTTC. The full variable domain, completed using reference TRBV7-9 and TRBJ2-7, is DTGVSQNPRHKITKRGQNVTFRCDPISEHNRLYWYRQTLGQGPEFLTYFQNEAQLEKSRLLSDRFSAERPKGSFSTLEIQRTEQGDSAMYLCASSSGLEDEQYFGPGTRLTVT.

The rearrangement uses TRBV28 and TRBJ1-2; D unclear. The CDR3 contains 14 residues. Per germline, CDR1 MDHEN and CDR2 SYDVKM. V lost 4 bases and J 2 bases, leaving 11 bases between the germline ends. The CDR3: CASSSPGSNYGYTF. Written as DNA, the CDR3 is TGTGCCAGCAGTTCCCCAGGCAGCAACTATGGCTACACCTTC.